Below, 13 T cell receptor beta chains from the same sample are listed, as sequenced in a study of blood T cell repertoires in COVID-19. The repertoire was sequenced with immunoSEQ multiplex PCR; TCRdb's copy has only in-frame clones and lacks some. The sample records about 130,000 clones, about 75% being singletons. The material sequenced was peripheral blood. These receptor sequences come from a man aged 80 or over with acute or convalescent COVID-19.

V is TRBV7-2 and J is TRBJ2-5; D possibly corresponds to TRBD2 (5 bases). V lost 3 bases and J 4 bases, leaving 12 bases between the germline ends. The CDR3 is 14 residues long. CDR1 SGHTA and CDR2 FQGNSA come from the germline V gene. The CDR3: CASSFTAGGETQYF. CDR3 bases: TGTGCCAGCAGCTTTACCGCGGGCGGAGAGACCCAGTACTTC.

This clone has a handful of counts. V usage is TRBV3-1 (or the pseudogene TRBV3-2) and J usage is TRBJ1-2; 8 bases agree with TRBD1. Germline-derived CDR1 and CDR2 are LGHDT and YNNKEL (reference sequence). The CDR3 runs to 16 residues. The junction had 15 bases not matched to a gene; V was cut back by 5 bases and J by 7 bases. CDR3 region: CASSDLQGVRSGGYTF. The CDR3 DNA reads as TGTGCCAGCAGCGACTTACAGGGGGTTAGGAGTGGTGGCTACACCTTC.

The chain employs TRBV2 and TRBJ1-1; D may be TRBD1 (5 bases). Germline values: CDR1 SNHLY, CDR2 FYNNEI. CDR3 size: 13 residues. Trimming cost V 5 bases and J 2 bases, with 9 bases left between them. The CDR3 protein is CASSRQTNTEAFF. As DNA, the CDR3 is TGTGCCAGCAGTAGACAGACCAACACTGAAGCTTTCTTT.

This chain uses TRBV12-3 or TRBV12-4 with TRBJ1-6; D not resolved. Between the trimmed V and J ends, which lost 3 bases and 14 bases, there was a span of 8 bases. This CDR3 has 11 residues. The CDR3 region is CASSLGGTLHF. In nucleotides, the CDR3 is TGTGCCAGCAGTTTGGGAGGGACCCTCCACTTT.

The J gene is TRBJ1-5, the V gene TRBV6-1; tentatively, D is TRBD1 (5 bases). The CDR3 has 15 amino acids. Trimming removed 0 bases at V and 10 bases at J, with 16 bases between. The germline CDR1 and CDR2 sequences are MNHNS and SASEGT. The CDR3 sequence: CASSEAPGYQGPQHF. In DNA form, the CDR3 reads TGTGCCAGCAGTGAAGCGCCGGGTTATCAGGGACCCCAGCATTTT.

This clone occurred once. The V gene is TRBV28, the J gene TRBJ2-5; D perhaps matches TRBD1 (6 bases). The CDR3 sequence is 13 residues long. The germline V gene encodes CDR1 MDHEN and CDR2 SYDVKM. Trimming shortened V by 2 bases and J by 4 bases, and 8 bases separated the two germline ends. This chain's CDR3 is CASSLGGPETQYF. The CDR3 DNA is TGTGCCAGCAGTTTAGGGGGCCCAGAGACCCAGTACTTC.

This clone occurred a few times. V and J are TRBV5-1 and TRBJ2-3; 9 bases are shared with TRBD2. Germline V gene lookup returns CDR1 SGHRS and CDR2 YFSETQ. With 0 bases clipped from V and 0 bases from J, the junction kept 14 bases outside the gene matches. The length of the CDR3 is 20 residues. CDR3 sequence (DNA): TGCGCCAGCAGCTTGGGCCCGCTTCTAGCGGGGAGCACGAGCACAGATACGCAGTATTTT. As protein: CASSLGPLLAGSTSTDTQYF.

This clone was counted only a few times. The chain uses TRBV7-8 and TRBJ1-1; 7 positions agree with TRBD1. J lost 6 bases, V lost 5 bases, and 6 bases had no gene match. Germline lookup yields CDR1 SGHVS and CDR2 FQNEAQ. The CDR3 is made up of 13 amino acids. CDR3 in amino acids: CASSRDRYPEAFF. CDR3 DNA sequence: TGTGCCAGCAGCCGGGACAGATACCCTGAAGCTTTCTTT.

CDR3 region: CASSLSGRGNTDTQYF. The CDR3 DNA is TGTGCCAGCAGTTTATCGGGCAGGGGTAACACAGATACGCAGTATTTT. The V call is TRBV27, the J call TRBJ2-3; perhaps TRBD1 as D (6 bases). Trimming removed 0 bases at V and 2 bases at J, with 12 bases between. The CDR3 runs 16 residues. Germline V CDR1 and CDR2: MNHEY, SMNVEV (reference sequence).

CDR3 DNA sequence: TGTGCCAGCAGGGAGCGGGGGGCGCGAGACGGGGAGCTGTTTTTT. Residues: CASRERGARDGELFF. This sequence joins TRBV6-5 and TRBJ2-2; 9 nucleotides line up with TRBD2. V dropped 6 bases and J dropped 7; count of bases not matched to a gene: 9. The CDR3 totals 15 residues. The germline V gene has CDR1 MNHEY and CDR2 SVGAGI.

For the CDR3, the DNA is TGTGCCAGCAGTTACGGGGCGTTTGGGGCCAACGTCCTGACTTTC. This gives the protein CASSYGAFGANVLTF. The J gene is TRBJ2-6, the V gene TRBV6-2 or TRBV6-3; D is possibly TRBD1 (5 bases). CDR3 length equals 15 residues. The V gene lost 2 bases and the J gene lost 3 bases, with 8 bases spanning the gap. CDR1 is MNHEY and CDR2 is SVGEGT in the germline V gene.

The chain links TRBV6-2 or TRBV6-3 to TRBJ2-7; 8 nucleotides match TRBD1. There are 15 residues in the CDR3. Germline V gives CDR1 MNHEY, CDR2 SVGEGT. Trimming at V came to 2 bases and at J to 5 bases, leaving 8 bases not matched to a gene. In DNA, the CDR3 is TGTGCCAGCAGTTACCTCCGGACAGGGAAAGACGAGCAGTACTTC. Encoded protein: CASSYLRTGKDEQYF.

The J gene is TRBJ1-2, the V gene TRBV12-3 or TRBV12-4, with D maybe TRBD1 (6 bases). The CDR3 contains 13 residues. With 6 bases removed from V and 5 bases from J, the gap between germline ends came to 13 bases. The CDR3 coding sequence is TGTGCCAGCAGCCTACAGGGCGGGTATGGCTACACCTTC. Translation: CASSLQGGYGYTF.